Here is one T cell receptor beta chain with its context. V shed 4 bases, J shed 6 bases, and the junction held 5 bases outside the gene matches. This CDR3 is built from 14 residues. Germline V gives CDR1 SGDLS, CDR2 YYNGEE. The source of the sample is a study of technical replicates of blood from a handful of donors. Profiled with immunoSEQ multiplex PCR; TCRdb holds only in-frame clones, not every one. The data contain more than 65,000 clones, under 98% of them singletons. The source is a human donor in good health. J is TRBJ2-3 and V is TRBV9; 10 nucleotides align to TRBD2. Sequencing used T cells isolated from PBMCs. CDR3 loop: CASSKGLASDTQYF. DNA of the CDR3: TGTGCCAGCAGCAAGGGACTAGCGTCTGATACGCAGTATTTT.